This T cell receptor beta chain stems from a study of cytomegalovirus exposure and HLA in healthy donors. Whole-study context: There were about 86 million unique TCRs (from HLA-typed donors) in an early data release. Study-level results: Later genetic work tied a missense DCLRE1C variant to beta-chain V and J trimming.

The CDR3 runs 16 residues. CDR1 and CDR2 from the germline V gene are LGHNA and YNFKEQ. After removal of 1 base from V and 3 bases from J, the junction contained 7 bases not matched to a gene. Comment on this clone: Antigen: not known.

With 60 Vbeta and 13 Jbeta primers, the PCR was carried out. Sequenced by immunoSEQ multiplex PCR; TCRdb stores in-frame clones only, minus some. The data contain some 180,000 clones, more than 65% of them seen just once; the ten biggest clones take up approximately 2.6%. The chain has TRBV4-2 and TRBJ2-3; 7 positions match TRBD2. The specimen sequenced was PBMCs. The sequence came from a female donor in good health and CMV-seronegative. This CDR3 is CASSQVWGGKTDTQYF. In DNA, the CDR3 is TGTGCCAGCAGCCAAGTCTGGGGGGGGAAAACAGATACGCAGTATTTT.